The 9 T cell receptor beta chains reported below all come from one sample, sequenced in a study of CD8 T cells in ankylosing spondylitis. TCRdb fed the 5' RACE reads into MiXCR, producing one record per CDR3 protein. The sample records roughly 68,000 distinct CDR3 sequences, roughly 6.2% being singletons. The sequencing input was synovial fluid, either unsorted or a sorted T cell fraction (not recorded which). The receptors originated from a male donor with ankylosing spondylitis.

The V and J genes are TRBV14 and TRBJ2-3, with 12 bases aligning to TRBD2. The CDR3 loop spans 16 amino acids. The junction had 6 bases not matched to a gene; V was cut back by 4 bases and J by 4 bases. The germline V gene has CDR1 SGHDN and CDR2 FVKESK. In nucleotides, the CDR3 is TGTGCCAGCAGCCTCCTGACTAGCGGGAGTCCAGATACGCAGTATTTT. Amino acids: CASSLLTSGSPDTQYF.

The CDR3 sequence: CASSTPTARQTEAFF. CDR3 bases: TGTGCCAGTAGTACCCCTACCGCGAGACAGACTGAAGCTTTCTTT. This rearrangement joins TRBV19 to TRBJ1-1, with a tentative D call TRBD1 (5 bases). The CDR3 contains 15 residues. The V and J ends lost 4 bases and 5 bases respectively, with 17 bases between them. Germline values: CDR1 LNHDA, CDR2 SQIVND (reference sequence).

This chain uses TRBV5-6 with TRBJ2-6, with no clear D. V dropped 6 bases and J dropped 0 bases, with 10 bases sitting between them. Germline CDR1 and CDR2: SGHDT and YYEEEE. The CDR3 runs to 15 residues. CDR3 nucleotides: TGTGCCAGCAAGGTTGCTCCCTCTGGGGCCAACGTCCTGACTTTC. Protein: CASKVAPSGANVLTF. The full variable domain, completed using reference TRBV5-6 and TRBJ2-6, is DAGVTQSPTHLIKTRGQQVTLRCSPKSGHDTVSWYQQALGQGPQFIFQYYEEEERQRGNFPDRFSGHQFPNYSSELNVNALLLGDSALYLCASKVAPSGANVLTFGAGSRLTVL.

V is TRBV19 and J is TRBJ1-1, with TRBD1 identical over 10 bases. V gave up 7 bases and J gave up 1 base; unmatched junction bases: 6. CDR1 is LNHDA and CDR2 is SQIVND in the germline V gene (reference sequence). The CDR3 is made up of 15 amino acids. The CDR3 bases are TGTGCCAGTAAGGGACAGGGGAATTCGAACACTGAAGCTTTCTTT. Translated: CASKGQGNSNTEAFF.

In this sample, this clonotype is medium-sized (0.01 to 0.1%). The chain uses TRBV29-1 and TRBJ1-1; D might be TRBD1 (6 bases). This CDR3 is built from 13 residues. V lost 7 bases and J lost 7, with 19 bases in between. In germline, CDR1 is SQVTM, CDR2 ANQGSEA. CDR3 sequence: CSGSETGQIEAFF. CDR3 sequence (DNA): TGCAGCGGCTCAGAGACGGGACAAATTGAAGCTTTCTTT.

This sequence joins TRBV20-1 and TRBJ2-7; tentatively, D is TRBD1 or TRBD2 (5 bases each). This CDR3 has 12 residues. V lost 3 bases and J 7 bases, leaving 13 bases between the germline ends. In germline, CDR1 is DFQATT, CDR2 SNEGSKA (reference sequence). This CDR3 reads CSASLRDHEQYF. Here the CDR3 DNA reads TGCAGTGCTAGTTTACGGGACCATGAGCAGTACTTC.

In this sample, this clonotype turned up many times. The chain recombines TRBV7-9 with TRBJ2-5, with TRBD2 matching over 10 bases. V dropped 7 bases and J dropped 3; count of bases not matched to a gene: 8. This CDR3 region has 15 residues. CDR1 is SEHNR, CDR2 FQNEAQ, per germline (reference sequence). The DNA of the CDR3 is TGTGCCAGCACCCTTGGACTAGCGGTCGAAGAGACCCAGTACTTC. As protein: CASTLGLAVEETQYF.

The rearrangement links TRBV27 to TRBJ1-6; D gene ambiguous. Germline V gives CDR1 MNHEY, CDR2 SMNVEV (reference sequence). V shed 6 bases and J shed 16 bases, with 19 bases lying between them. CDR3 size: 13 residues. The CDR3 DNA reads TGTGCCAGCAGCCCCTCTATTGGGGTCCCACTCCACTTT. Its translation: CASSPSIGVPLHF.

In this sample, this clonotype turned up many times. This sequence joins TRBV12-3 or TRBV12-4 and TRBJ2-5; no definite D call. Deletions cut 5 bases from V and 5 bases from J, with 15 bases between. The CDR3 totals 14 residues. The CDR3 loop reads CASSDNREGETQYF. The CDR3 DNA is TGTGCCAGCAGTGACAACAGAGAAGGGGAGACCCAGTACTTC.